This T cell receptor (beta chain) was observed in a study of blood T cell repertoires in COVID-19. Study details: Both acute and convalescent COVID-19 samples were obtained from the United States, Italy and Spain. From T cells, B-cell-depleted T cells, or PBMCs came the material, which was cDNA or gDNA.

Germline CDR1 reads GTSNPN; CDR2 reads SVGIG (reference sequence). Trimming removed 2 bases at V and 7 bases at J, with 11 bases between. The CDR3 totals 12 residues. Original analysis: Reference gene primer amplification gave nucleated cell count estimates. Repertoires were generated with immunoSEQ multiplex PCR, while TCRdb's copy carries only in-frame clones and drops some. That table supplies the V and J calls and clone size; D and trimming were determined from the DNA. The sample has just over 90,000 clones, 80% seen once. The sequence was obtained from a human donor in a cohort sampled during active COVID-19. The sample comprised peripheral blood. V and J are TRBV30 and TRBJ1-1; no clear D gene. The CDR3 protein is CAWSTSAGEAFF. The CDR3 bases are TGTGCCTGGAGTACCTCAGCAGGTGAAGCTTTCTTT.